This TCR beta chain is drawn from a study of identical twins. Study-level results: Excess low generation probability was seen in twin-shared out-of-frame alpha sequences. In drawing conclusions, the study used cross-sectional statistical analysis and did not follow the same donors.

TCRdb itself ran the 5' RACE reads through MiXCR, one entry per CDR3 protein. The sample includes 640,000 or so distinct CDR3 sequences, over 5% of them seen just once. Germline V CDR1 and CDR2: MNHEY, SMNVEV (reference sequence). CDR3 size: 13 residues. V lost 6 bases and J 6 bases, leaving 14 bases between the germline ends. The table lists this clonotype with many counts. Its antigen is still unknown. The sample consisted of naive T cells sorted from blood. The chain links TRBV27 to TRBJ1-1; maybe TRBD1 (5 bases). This TCR was recovered from a man aged 18 to 29 in good health. The CDR3 spells CASSTFGGSEAFF. DNA of the CDR3: TGTGCCAGCAGCACCTTCGGGGGGTCTGAAGCTTTCTTT.